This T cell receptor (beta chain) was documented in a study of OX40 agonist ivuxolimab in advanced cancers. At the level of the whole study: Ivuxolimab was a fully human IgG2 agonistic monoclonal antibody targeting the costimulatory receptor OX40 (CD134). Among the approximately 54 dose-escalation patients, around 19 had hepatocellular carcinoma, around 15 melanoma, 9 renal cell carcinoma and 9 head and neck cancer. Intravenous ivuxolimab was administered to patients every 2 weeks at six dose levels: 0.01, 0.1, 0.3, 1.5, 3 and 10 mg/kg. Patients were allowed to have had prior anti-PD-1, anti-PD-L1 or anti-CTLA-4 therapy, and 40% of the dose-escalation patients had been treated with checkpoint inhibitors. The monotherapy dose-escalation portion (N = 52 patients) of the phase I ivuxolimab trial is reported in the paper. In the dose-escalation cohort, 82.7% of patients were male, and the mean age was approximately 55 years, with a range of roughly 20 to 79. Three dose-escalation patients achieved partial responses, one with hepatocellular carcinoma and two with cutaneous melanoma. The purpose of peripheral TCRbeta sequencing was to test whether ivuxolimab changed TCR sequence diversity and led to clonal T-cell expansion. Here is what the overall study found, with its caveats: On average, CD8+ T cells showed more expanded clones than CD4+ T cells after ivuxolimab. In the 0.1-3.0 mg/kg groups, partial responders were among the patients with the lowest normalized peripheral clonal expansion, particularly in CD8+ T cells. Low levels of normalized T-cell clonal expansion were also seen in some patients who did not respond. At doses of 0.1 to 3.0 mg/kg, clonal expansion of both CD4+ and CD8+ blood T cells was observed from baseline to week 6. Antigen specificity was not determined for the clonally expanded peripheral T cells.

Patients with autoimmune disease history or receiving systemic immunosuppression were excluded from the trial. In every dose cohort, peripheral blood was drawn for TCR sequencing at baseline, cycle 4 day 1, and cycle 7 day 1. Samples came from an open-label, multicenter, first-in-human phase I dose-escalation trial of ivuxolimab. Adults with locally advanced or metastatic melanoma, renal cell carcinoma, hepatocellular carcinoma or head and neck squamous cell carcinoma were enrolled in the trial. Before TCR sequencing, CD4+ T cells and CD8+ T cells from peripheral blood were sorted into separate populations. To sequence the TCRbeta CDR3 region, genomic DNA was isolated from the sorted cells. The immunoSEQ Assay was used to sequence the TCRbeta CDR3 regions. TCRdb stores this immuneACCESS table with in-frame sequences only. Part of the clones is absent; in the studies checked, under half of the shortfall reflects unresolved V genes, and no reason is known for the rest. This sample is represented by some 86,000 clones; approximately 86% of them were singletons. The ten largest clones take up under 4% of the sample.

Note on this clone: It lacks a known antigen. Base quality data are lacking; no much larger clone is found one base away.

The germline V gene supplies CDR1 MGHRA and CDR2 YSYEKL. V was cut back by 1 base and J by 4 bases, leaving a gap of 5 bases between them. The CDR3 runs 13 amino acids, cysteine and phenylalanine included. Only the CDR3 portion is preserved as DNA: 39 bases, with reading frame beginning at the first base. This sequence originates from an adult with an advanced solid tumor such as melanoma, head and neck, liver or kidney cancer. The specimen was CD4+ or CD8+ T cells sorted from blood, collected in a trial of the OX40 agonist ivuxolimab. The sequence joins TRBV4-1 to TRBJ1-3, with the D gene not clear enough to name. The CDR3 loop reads CASSQGRGNTIYF. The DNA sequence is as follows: TGCGCCAGCAGCCAAGGAAGGGGAAACACCATATATTTT.